These T cell receptor beta chains were read from a single sample in a study of CD8 T cells in Susac syndrome. Each CDR3 protein gets one entry after TCRdb re-called the immunoSEQ multiplex PCR reads with MiXCR. The top ten clones hold over 0.12% of a sample with 71,000 or so distinct CDR3 sequences, around 93% of them seen once. The source material was CD4+ T cells from PBMCs. Receptor source: a human donor with Susac syndrome. The conserved cysteine and the conserved F or W are not part of the CDR3 here. The D gene is left open where the match is weak.

V	D	J	CDR3
TRBV6-2/TRBV6-3	TRBD1	TRBJ2-7	ASSFTGAQY
TRBV2	-	-	ASSDGSGGTDTQH
TRBV7-2	-	TRBJ2-3	ASSYGRGGLISTDTQY
TRBV12-3/TRBV12-4	-	TRBJ1-6	ASSLVRQGLYNSPLH
TRBV19	TRBD1	TRBJ2-1	ASSDRTGNYNEQF
TRBV28	-	TRBJ2-2	ASSLLDGLNTGELF
TRBV28	-	TRBJ2-7	ASSSGTPVGEQY
TRBV29-1	TRBD1	TRBJ2-7	SVARGLGYDEQY
TRBV29-1	-	TRBJ2-1	SAQDSYQGIGSYNEQF
TRBV30	TRBD1	TRBJ2-2	ACTPGQGVWTGELF
TRBV9	TRBD1	TRBJ1-1	ASSGRDREKSGTEAF
TRBV14	TRBD1	TRBJ2-6	ASSSHLGQGAGANVLT
TRBV28	-	TRBJ1-5	ASLGRRYQPQH
TRBV5-1	-	TRBJ1-1	ASSLASVPNTEAF